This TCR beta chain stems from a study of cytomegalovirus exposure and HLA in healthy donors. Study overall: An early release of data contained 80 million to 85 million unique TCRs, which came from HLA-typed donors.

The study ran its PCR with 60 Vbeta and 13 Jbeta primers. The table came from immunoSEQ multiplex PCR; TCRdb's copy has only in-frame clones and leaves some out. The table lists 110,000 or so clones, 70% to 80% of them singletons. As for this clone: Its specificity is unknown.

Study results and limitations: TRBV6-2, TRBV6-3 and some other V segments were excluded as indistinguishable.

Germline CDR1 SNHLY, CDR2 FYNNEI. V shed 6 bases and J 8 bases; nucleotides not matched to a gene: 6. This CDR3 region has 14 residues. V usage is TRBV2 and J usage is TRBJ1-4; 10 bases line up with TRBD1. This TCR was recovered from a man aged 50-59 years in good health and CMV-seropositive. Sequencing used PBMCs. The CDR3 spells CASRGQGRAEKLFF. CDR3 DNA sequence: TGTGCCAGCAGGGGACAGGGGCGTGCGGAAAAACTGTTTTTT.